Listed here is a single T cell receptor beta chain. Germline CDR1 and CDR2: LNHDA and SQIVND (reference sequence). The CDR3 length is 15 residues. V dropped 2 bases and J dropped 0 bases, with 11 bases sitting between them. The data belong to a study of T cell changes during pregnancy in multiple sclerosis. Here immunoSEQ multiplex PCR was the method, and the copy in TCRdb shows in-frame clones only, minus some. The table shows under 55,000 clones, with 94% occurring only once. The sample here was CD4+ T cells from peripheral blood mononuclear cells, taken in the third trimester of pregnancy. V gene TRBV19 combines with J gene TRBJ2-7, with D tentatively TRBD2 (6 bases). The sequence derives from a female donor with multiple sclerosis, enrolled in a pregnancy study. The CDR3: CASSIPGVSSYEQYF. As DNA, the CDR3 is TGTGCCAGTAGTATACCGGGGGTCAGCTCCTACGAGCAGTACTTC.